Each of the 29 T cell receptor beta chains below was sequenced from the same sample in a study of CD8+ T cells in alopecia areata. Extraction of RNA preceded its reverse transcription into cDNA, which served as the sequencing template. The data were produced by immunoSEQ multiplex PCR, yet TCRdb's version contains in-frame clones alone and is incomplete. The sample includes more than 200,000 clones, approximately 61% of them seen just once. Here the sequenced sample was CD4+ T cells sorted from blood, taken at week 0. The receptors shown here come from a human donor with alopecia areata.

This clone was found a few times. J is TRBJ2-5 and V is TRBV30, with TRBD1 as a possible D gene (5 bases). Trimming stripped 1 base from V and 4 bases from J, with 10 bases between. CDR1 and CDR2 from the germline V gene are GTSNPN and SVGIG (reference sequence). The CDR3 runs to 13 residues. The CDR3 loop is CAWSGSGRETQYF. CDR3 coding DNA: TGTGCCTGGAGTGGATCAGGGCGAGAGACCCAGTACTTC.

This sequence joins TRBV29-1 and TRBJ2-2; D is unclear. CDR1 and CDR2 from the germline V gene are SQVTM and ANQGSEA. This CDR3 contains 14 residues. The V and J ends lost 6 bases and 2 bases respectively, with 13 bases between them. This CDR3 is CSVGPSYNTGELFF. The CDR3 DNA is TGCAGCGTGGGCCCCAGCTATAACACCGGGGAGCTGTTTTTT.

The V gene is TRBV6-6, the J gene TRBJ1-5, with a weak D call TRBD1 (6 bases). Trimming removed 5 bases at V and 2 bases at J, with 10 bases between. The CDR3 extends over 14 amino acids. Per the germline V gene, CDR1 is MNHNY and CDR2 is SVGAGI (reference sequence). The CDR3 reads CASSRGQRNQPQHF. CDR3 bases: TGTGCCAGCAGTCGAGGACAGCGCAATCAGCCCCAGCATTTT.

This chain connects TRBV7-6 to TRBJ2-1; D is ambiguous. The CDR3 is 13 residues long. CDR1 and CDR2 from the germline V gene are SGHVS and FNYEAQ. V lost 2 bases, J lost 8 bases, and 10 bases lay in between. The CDR3 coding sequence is TGTGCCAGCAGCTTAAATGAAGCCGATGAGCAGTTCTTC. Translation gives CASSLNEADEQFF.

A few counts support this clone. V and J are TRBV10-3 and TRBJ2-1, with TRBD1 as a possible D gene (5 bases). CDR1 and CDR2 from the germline V gene are ENHRY and SYGVKD. The CDR3 is made up of 14 amino acids. V was pared by 1 base and J by 10 bases, with 14 bases between. The CDR3 loop reads CAISEWVGAEEQFF. DNA for the CDR3: TGTGCCATCAGTGAGTGGGTAGGGGCCGAGGAGCAGTTCTTC.

This chain connects TRBV30 to TRBJ2-7, with 10 positions matching TRBD1. The CDR3 covers 15 residues. Trimming cost V 5 bases and J 3 bases; bases outside gene matches: 10. Germline CDR1 GTSNPN, CDR2 SVGIG (reference sequence). CDR3 in DNA: TGTGCCTGGGCACCTTTCGGGACAGGGGTCTACGAGCAGTACTTC. Its translation: CAWAPFGTGVYEQYF.

The chain uses TRBV9 and TRBJ2-3; D ambiguous. V lost 4 bases and J lost 4, with 16 bases in between. The germline V gene encodes CDR1 SGDLS and CDR2 YYNGEE. This CDR3 has 15 residues. This CDR3 reads CASSIRSRAPDTQYF. The CDR3 nucleotides read TGTGCCAGCAGCATTAGAAGTAGGGCCCCAGATACGCAGTATTTT.

The CDR3 region is CATSTGVGREKLFF. CDR3 DNA sequence: TGTGCCACCAGTACAGGGGTTGGTCGTGAAAAACTGTTTTTT. The chain combines TRBV15 with TRBJ1-4, with 7 positions matching TRBD1. With V trimmed by 6 bases and J by 7 bases, 8 bases remained unmatched. Germline V gene lookup returns CDR1 LNHNV and CDR2 YYDKDF (reference sequence). This CDR3 region has 14 residues.

V gene TRBV29-1 combines with J gene TRBJ2-5; D tentatively reads TRBD1 or TRBD2 (6 bases each). V was pared by 4 bases and J by 5 bases, with 17 bases between. Germline V gives CDR1 SQVTM, CDR2 ANQGSEA. The CDR3 length is 14 residues. CDR3 coding DNA: TGCAGCGTTGCTCTTGCCGGGGGCTTGGAGACCCAGTACTTC. It translates to CSVALAGGLETQYF. Full variable domain (outside the CDR3, taken from reference TRBV29-1 and TRBJ2-5): SAVISQKPSRDICQRGTSLTIQCQVDSQVTMMFWYRQQPGQSLTLIATANQGSEATYESGFVIDKFPISRPNLTFSTLTVSNMSPEDSSIYLCSVALAGGLETQYFGPGTRLLVL.

The CDR3 sequence is CASSEALPASYEQYF. CDR3 coding DNA: TGTGCCAGCAGTGAAGCGCTTCCGGCCTCCTACGAGCAGTACTTC. V and J are TRBV2 and TRBJ2-7; D is unclear. Trimming removed 0 bases from V and 0 bases from J, with 9 bases in between. The CDR3 runs to 15 residues. CDR1 is SNHLY and CDR2 is FYNNEI in the germline V gene.

The rearrangement uses TRBV4-3 and TRBJ1-4, with a weak D call TRBD1 (5 bases). The germline V and J ends were trimmed by 1 base and 10 bases, with 7 bases remaining between them. Germline-derived CDR1 and CDR2 are LGHNA and YSLEER. The CDR3 length is 12 residues. DNA for the CDR3: TGCGCCAGCAGCCAAGTCGGGGGAAAACTGTTTTTT. It specifies CASSQVGGKLFF.

This chain connects TRBV5-4 to TRBJ2-5; D is undetermined. Germline loops: CDR1 SGHNT, CDR2 YYREEE (reference sequence). Trimming removed 1 base at V and 1 base at J, with 8 bases between. This CDR3 spans 14 amino acids. Here the CDR3 DNA reads TGTGCCAGCAGCTTGAGCAACGCCCAAGAGACCCAGTACTTC. Residues: CASSLSNAQETQYF.

Notes on this clone: Other DNA sequences from this sample encode an identical CDR3 as well. The chain employs TRBV20-1 and TRBJ2-5; no reliable D call. Per the germline V gene, CDR1 is DFQATT and CDR2 is SNEGSKA (reference sequence). This CDR3 contains 10 residues. Trimming took 6 bases from V and 2 from J, leaving 4 bases between them. The CDR3 DNA is TGCAGTGCAGGGCAAGAGACCCAGTACTTC. Translation: CSAGQETQYF.

CDR3 sequence (DNA): TGTGCCAGCAGTAAGACTAGGGGGGCCTACAATGAGCAGTTCTTC. It yields the protein CASSKTRGAYNEQFF. This chain connects TRBV6-5 to TRBJ2-1, with D possibly being TRBD1 or TRBD2 (6 bases each). Germline V CDR1 and CDR2: MNHEY, SVGAGI. This CDR3 is 15 amino acids long. V was trimmed by 5 bases and J by 2 bases, leaving 13 bases between them.

The V gene is TRBV2, the J gene TRBJ2-5, with 9 positions matching TRBD2. Losses at the gene ends were 4 bases for V and 5 bases for J; bases not matched to a gene: 8. Germline V CDR1 and CDR2: SNHLY, FYNNEI. CDR3 length: 15 residues. CDR3 residues: CASSVERGAGETQYF. The CDR3 DNA follows: TGTGCCAGCAGTGTGGAGCGGGGGGCCGGGGAGACCCAGTACTTC.

V and J are TRBV27 and TRBJ2-7; the D gene could be TRBD1 or TRBD2 (6 bases each). V was cut by 8 bases and J by 2 bases, with 13 bases left in between. The CDR3 runs to 13 residues. Germline V gene sequence: CDR1 MNHEY, CDR2 SMNVEV (reference sequence). The CDR3 loop is CASPWRDTYEQYF. The DNA of the CDR3 is TGTGCCAGCCCTTGGCGGGACACCTACGAGCAGTACTTC.

The chain is built from TRBV7-9 and TRBJ2-3; no clear D gene. From germline, CDR1 is SEHNR and CDR2 FQNEAQ (reference sequence). Deletions cut 1 base from V and 0 bases from J, with 8 bases between. This CDR3 contains 15 residues. The CDR3 loop reads CASSLGTRSTDTQYF. The CDR3 DNA is TGTGCCAGCAGCTTAGGAACGAGAAGCACAGATACGCAGTATTTT.

The chain joins TRBV30 to TRBJ1-2; D is unclear. V lost 8 bases, J lost 6 bases, and 13 bases lay in between. CDR3 length: 11 amino acids. Germline assignment: CDR1 GTSNPN and CDR2 SVGIG (reference sequence). CDR3 nucleotides: TGTGCCAGAGACGGACGGCATGGCTACACCTTC. Translated, it gives CARDGRHGYTF.

As regards this clone: Other DNA sequences in this sample translate to the same CDR3. The chain couples TRBV5-1 to TRBJ2-6; weak D call: TRBD1 (5 bases). V was trimmed by 0 bases and J by 4 bases, leaving 8 bases between them. The CDR3 extends over 15 amino acids. CDR1 and CDR2 from the germline V gene are SGHRS and YFSETQ. In DNA, the CDR3 is TGCGCCAGCAGCTTGGAAGGGGCCGGGGCCAACGTCCTGACTTTC. Protein sequence: CASSLEGAGANVLTF.

Notes on this clone: Relative to the germline gene, one junction end is altered; a read error may explain this. This sequence joins TRBV29-1 and TRBJ2-5, with TRBD1 matching over 9 bases. The CDR3 sequence is 13 residues long. Germline V gives CDR1 SQVTM, CDR2 ANQGSEA. The CDR3 DNA reads as TGCAGCGTCTTAAACCGGGACAGGGAGAGCCAGTACTTC. It yields the protein CSVLNRDRESQYF.

As regards this clone: The identical CDR3 is also encoded by other nucleotide sequences in the sample. The V gene is TRBV20-1, the J gene TRBJ2-5; D is uncertain. The V end was cut by 2 bases, the J end by 4 bases, with 5 bases between. The CDR3 contains 11 residues. The germline CDR1 and CDR2 sequences are DFQATT and SNEGSKA (reference sequence). CDR3: CSARPLETQYF. As DNA, the CDR3 is TGCAGTGCTAGACCCCTAGAGACCCAGTACTTC.

The rearrangement joins TRBV30 to TRBJ1-5, with 10 bases lining up with TRBD1. This CDR3 spans 15 amino acids. In germline, CDR1 is GTSNPN, CDR2 SVGIG (reference sequence). Trimming removed 1 base from V and 6 bases from J; junction bases left unmatched: 6. The CDR3: CAWSGDRGTGQPQHF. CDR3 DNA: TGTGCCTGGAGTGGGGACAGGGGAACCGGTCAGCCCCAGCATTTT.

The CDR3 sequence: CASSLLNSPLHF. CDR3 sequence (DNA): TGTGCCAGCAGCTTACTCAATTCACCCCTCCACTTT. J is TRBJ1-6 and V is TRBV11-2; D unresolved. Germline V gene data show CDR1 as SGHAT and CDR2 as FQNNGV. The CDR3 sequence is 12 residues long. The V and J ends lost 2 bases and 7 bases respectively, with 3 bases between them.

This clone was counted many times. J is TRBJ1-1 and V is TRBV28, with 9 bases fitting TRBD1. Per the germline V gene, CDR1 is MDHEN and CDR2 is SYDVKM. The CDR3 contains 16 residues. V was pared by 3 bases and J by 6 bases, with 11 bases of the junction left unmatched. The CDR3 bases are TGTGCCAGCAGTTTTCGACCGGGACAGGGAACTGCTGAAGCTTTCTTT. This gives the protein CASSFRPGQGTAEAFF.

This clone was observed a handful of times. The identical CDR3 is also encoded by other nucleotide sequences in the sample. This rearrangement joins TRBV29-1 to TRBJ1-4; D unresolved. With 1 base removed from V and 7 bases from J, the gap between germline ends came to 7 bases. Germline V CDR1 and CDR2: SQVTM, ANQGSEA. The CDR3 totals 12 residues. This CDR3 reads CSVEGAGEKLFF. The CDR3, as DNA: TGCAGCGTTGAAGGGGCGGGTGAAAAACTGTTTTTT. The full variable domain, in which reference TRBV29-1 and TRBJ1-4 provide the parts outside the CDR3, is SAVISQKPSRDICQRGTSLTIQCQVDSQVTMMFWYRQQPGQSLTLIATANQGSEATYESGFVIDKFPISRPNLTFSTLTVSNMSPEDSSIYLCSVEGAGEKLFFGSGTQLSVL.

This clone has a handful of counts. The rearrangement links TRBV27 to TRBJ1-2; D is unclear. Looked up from germline, CDR1 is MNHEY and CDR2 is SMNVEV (reference sequence). The CDR3 is 14 residues long. Trimming stripped 6 bases from V and 4 bases from J, with 15 bases between. The CDR3 DNA sequence: TGTGCCAGCAGATCTCCCCTCCGAGGCTATGGCTACACCTTC. It is translated as CASRSPLRGYGYTF.

This clone was counted a few times. V and J are TRBV4-1 and TRBJ1-5; D gene unclear. CDR1 MGHRA and CDR2 YSYEKL come from the germline V gene. The germline V and J ends were trimmed by 2 bases and 7 bases, with 15 bases remaining between them. The CDR3 consists of 15 residues. CDR3: CASSQLWQETQPQHF. As DNA, the CDR3 is TGCGCCAGCAGCCAATTGTGGCAAGAAACGCAGCCCCAGCATTTT.

CDR3: CANLPGQVQETQYF. Written as DNA, the CDR3 is TGTGCCAACCTACCGGGACAGGTCCAAGAGACCCAGTACTTC. This rearrangement joins TRBV27 to TRBJ2-5, with TRBD1 identical over 8 bases. The CDR3 runs to 14 residues. Germline V gene sequence: CDR1 MNHEY, CDR2 SMNVEV (reference sequence). The ends lost 10 bases at V and 1 base at J; junction bases unmatched: 8.

The chain joins TRBV11-2 to TRBJ1-2; D is possibly TRBD1 (6 bases). The germline gives CDR1 SGHAT, CDR2 FQNNGV. V shed 5 bases and J shed 8 bases, with 18 bases lying between them. The CDR3 length is 14 residues. The CDR3 nucleotides read TGTGCCAGCAGCCCTCGTACAGGGCCGGGGGGCTACACCTTC. Amino acid sequence: CASSPRTGPGGYTF.